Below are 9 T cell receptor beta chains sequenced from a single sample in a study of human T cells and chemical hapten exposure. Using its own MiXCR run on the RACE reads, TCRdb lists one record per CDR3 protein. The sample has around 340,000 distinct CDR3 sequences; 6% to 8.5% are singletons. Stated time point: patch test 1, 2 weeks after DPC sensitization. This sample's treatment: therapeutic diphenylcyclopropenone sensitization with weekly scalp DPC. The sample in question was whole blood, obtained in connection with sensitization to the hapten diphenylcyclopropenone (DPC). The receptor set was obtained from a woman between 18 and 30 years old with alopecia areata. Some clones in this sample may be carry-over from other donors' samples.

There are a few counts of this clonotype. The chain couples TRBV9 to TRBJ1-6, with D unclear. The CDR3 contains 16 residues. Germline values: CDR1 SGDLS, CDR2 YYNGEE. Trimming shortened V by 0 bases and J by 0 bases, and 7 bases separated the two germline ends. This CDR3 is CASSVATSSYNSPLHF. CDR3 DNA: TGTGCCAGCAGCGTAGCGACCAGCTCCTATAATTCACCCCTCCACTTT.

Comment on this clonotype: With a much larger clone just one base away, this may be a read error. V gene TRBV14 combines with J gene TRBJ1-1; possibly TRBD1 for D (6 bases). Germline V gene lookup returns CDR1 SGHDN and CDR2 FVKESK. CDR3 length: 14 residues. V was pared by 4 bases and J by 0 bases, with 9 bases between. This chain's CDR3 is CASSRDRMNTEAFF. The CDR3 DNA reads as TGTGCCAGCAGCCGAGACAGGATGAACACTGAAGCTTTCTTT.

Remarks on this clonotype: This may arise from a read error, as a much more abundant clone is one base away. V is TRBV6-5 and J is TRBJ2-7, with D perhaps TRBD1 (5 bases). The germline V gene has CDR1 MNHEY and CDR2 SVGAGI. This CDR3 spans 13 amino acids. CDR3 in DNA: TGTGCCAGCAGTTACGAGCAGGGCTACAAGCAGTACTTC. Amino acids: CASSYEQGYKQYF.

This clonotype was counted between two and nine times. The CDR3 region is CASSLASAVSYEQYF. The CDR3, as DNA: TGCGCCAGCAGCTTGGCCTCGGCAGTCTCCTACGAGCAGTACTTC. J is TRBJ2-7 and V is TRBV5-1, with D unresolved. CDR3 length: 15 amino acids. Trimming took off 0 bases at V and 0 bases at J, with 10 bases between the two ends. Germline V gene data show CDR1 as SGHRS and CDR2 as YFSETQ.

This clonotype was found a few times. The CDR3 DNA reads TGTGCCAGCAGCTACCGACAGGGTCGATTGGAAGAGACCCAGTACTTC. This encodes CASSYRQGRLEETQYF. The chain has TRBV6-2 or TRBV6-3 and TRBJ2-5, with 7 bases matching TRBD1. The germline CDR1 and CDR2 sequences are MNHEY and SVGEGT. The CDR3 is made up of 16 amino acids. Germline trimming cut 6 bases from V and 3 bases from J; bases unmatched to any gene: 13.

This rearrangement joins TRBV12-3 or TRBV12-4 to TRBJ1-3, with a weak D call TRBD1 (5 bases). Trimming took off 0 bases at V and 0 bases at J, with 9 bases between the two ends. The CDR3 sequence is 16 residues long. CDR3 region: CASSLAQGSSGNTIYF. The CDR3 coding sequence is TGTGCCAGCAGTTTAGCGCAGGGTAGCTCTGGAAACACCATATATTTT.

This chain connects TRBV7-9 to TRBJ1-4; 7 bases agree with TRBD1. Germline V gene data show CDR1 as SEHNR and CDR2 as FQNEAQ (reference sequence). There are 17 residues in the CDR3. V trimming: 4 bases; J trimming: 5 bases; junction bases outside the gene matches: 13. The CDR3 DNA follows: TGTGCCAGCAGCTACAGCCCCACCGGGACAGCGAATGAAAAACTGTTTTTT. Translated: CASSYSPTGTANEKLFF.

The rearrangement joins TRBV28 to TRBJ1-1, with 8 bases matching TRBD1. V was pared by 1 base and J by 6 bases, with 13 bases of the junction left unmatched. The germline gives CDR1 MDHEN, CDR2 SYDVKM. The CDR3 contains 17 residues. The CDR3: CASSLSWDRKKAPEAFF. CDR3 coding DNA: TGTGCCAGCAGTTTATCTTGGGACAGGAAGAAAGCTCCTGAAGCTTTCTTT.

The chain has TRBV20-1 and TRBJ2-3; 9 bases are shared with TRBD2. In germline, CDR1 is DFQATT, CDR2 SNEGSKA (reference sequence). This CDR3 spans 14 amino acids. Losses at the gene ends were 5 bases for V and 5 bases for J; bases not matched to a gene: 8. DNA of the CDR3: TGCAGTGCTCACCCGGGACTAGCCCAAGATACGCAGTATTTT. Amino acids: CSAHPGLAQDTQYF.